Each of the 8 T cell receptor beta chains below was sequenced from the same sample in a study of Graves' ophthalmopathy and Graves' hyperthyroidism. The authors amplified TCR beta CDR3 regions, and they did so from RNA transcripts for repertoire sequencing. Investigators did first-round RT-PCR with HTBI primers, then second-round multiplex PCR. MiXCR, applied by TCRdb to the multiplex PCR reads, yields one record per CDR3 protein. Altogether almost 40,000 distinct CDR3 sequences are present, approximately 55% being singletons, with the ten largest covering approximately 27%. Sequenced material: peripheral blood. These receptors came from an adult woman with stable Graves' hyperthyroidism.

The chain joins TRBV2 to TRBJ1-1; D remains ambiguous. The CDR3 is 13 amino acids. Trimming shortened V by 6 bases and J by 6 bases, and 14 bases separated the two germline ends. Germline CDR1 reads SNHLY; CDR2 reads FYNNEI. The CDR3 DNA reads TGTGCCAGCAGCACGGGAGGAGGGTCTGAAGCTTTCTTT. The encoded protein is CASSTGGGSEAFF.

The chain combines TRBV4-1 with TRBJ2-7; 10 bases line up with TRBD1. CDR3 size: 14 residues. Germline V gene data show CDR1 as MGHRA and CDR2 as YSYEKL. The junction had 3 bases not matched to a gene; V was cut back by 7 bases and J by 0 bases. CDR3 residues: CASTGTGASYEQYF. CDR3 bases: TGCGCCAGCACCGGGACAGGGGCCTCCTACGAGCAGTACTTC.

With respect to this clonotype: This clone may be a read error of a much larger clone one base away. The V and J genes are TRBV11-2 and TRBJ2-3; 11 positions match TRBD2. This CDR3 is 16 amino acids long. In germline, CDR1 is SGHAT, CDR2 FQNNGV. Here the CDR3 DNA reads TGTGCCGGCAGCCAAGATTTGACTAGCGGGATAGATACGCAGTATTTT. It codes for CAGSQDLTSGIDTQYF.

The chain recombines TRBV5-5 with TRBJ2-7; 7 nucleotides match TRBD1. The length of the CDR3 is 14 residues. Germline CDR1 reads SGHKS; CDR2 reads YYEKEE (reference sequence). Germline trimming cut 0 bases from V and 3 bases from J; bases unmatched to any gene: 3. The DNA of the CDR3 is TGTGCCAGCAGCTTGGCGACAGGGAACTACGAGCAGTACTTC. Protein sequence: CASSLATGNYEQYF.

This clonotype occurred many times. The gene calls are TRBV4-2 and TRBJ2-2, with 10 bases matching TRBD1. The CDR3 totals 14 residues. Germline-derived CDR1 and CDR2 are LGHNA and YNFKEQ. The V gene end was trimmed by 4 bases and the J gene end by 6 bases; junction bases not matched to a gene: 2. CDR3 DNA: TGTGCCAGCAGCCCGGGACAGGGGTCCGGGGAGCTGTTTTTT. Translated: CASSPGQGSGELFF.

This clonotype was seen repeatedly, ten times or more. The DNA for the CDR3 is TGTGCCAGCAGCTATGGAGAGAATTCACCCCTCCACTTT. This translates into CASSYGENSPLHF. This chain connects TRBV7-9 to TRBJ1-6, with D uncertain. V was clipped by 4 bases and J by 7 bases, with 8 bases between them. Germline CDR1 SEHNR, CDR2 FQNEAQ (reference sequence). CDR3 length: 13 amino acids.

This clonotype came up once. The V gene is TRBV24-1, the J gene TRBJ1-1; unclear D gene. Germline CDR1 is KGHDR and CDR2 is SFDVKD. V gave up 6 bases and J gave up 8 bases, with 15 bases separating them. The CDR3 is 13 amino acids. CDR3 coding DNA: TGTGCCACCAGTAGTATAGGCGGGCCCGAAGCTTTCTTT. The encoded protein is CATSSIGGPEAFF.

This clonotype was detected many times. The J gene is TRBJ2-7, the V gene TRBV6-2 or TRBV6-3; 9 nucleotides line up with TRBD2. V was pared by 7 bases and J by 6 bases, with 10 bases of the junction left unmatched. This CDR3 region has 14 residues. The germline V gene encodes CDR1 MNHEY and CDR2 SVGEGT. DNA for the CDR3: TGTGCCAGCACTAACGCCGGGACTAGCTTCGAGCAGTACTTC. Translated, it gives CASTNAGTSFEQYF.